This T cell receptor beta chain stems from a study of CD8+ T cells in alopecia areata. Study summary: Tofacitinib was given for 6 to 18 months, then stopped for 6 months. Study results and caveats: Among patients, TCR sharing was less clear than in mice, a difference possibly due in part to HLA diversity in the patient population. Relative to normal scalp, lesional scalp, especially alopecia totalis/universalis, showed higher clonality.

Germline CDR1 reads SGHNT; CDR2 reads YYREEE (reference sequence). V was clipped by 4 bases and J by 2 bases; unmatched bases: 4. The CDR3 sequence is 16 residues long. In alopecia areata patients, both lesional scalp punch biopsies and peripheral blood were collected. A remark on this clone: Its target is not known.

cDNA reverse transcribed from extracted RNA served as the sequencing template. Repertoires were generated with immunoSEQ multiplex PCR, while TCRdb's copy carries only in-frame clones and drops some. Seen here are roughly 250,000 clones, 67% observed once, and the top ten hold 1% to 1.5%. The sequence was collected from a human donor with alopecia areata. The J gene is TRBJ2-2, the V gene TRBV5-4; 11 bases map to TRBD1. Specimen: CD4+ T cells sorted from blood, collected at week 0. The CDR3 sequence is CASSRGTGGNTGELFF. Here the CDR3 DNA reads TGTGCCAGCAGCCGCGGGACAGGGGGAAACACCGGGGAGCTGTTTTTT. Drawing the rest from reference TRBV5-4 and TRBJ2-2, the complete variable domain is ETGVTQSPTHLIKTRGQQVTLRCSSQSGHNTVSWYQQALGQGPQFIFQYYREEENGRGNFPPRFSGLQFPNYSSELNVNALELDDSALYLCASSRGTGGNTGELFFGEGSRLTVL.